This TCR beta chain was identified during a study of neurological immune-mediated disorders. The table lists this clonotype with many counts. The antigen is not known. 5'RACE employing 10-nucleotide random UMIs yielded the cDNA. TCRdb fed the 5' RACE reads into MiXCR, producing one record per CDR3 protein. The sample has tens of thousands of distinct CDR3 sequences; about 13% are singletons. Study observations and caveats: The study found the most TCR clonal expansion in HTLV-1-associated myelopathy and the least in multiple sclerosis, below healthy controls.

CDR3 length: 12 amino acids. The germline V gene has CDR1 SQVTM and CDR2 ANQGSEA. The ends lost 5 bases at V and 6 bases at J; junction bases unmatched: 6. Time point in this sample: longitudinal time-point 2. The unsorted libraries were produced from 2 million PBMCs held at -80 C. This clonotype was sampled from a female donor with HTLV-1-associated myelopathy (HAM/TSP). The sample taken for sequencing was PBMCs. The chain carries TRBV29-1 and TRBJ1-2; 7 positions agree with TRBD1. The CDR3 sequence: CSVLGGADGYTF. DNA for the CDR3: TGCAGCGTTCTAGGGGGCGCAGATGGCTACACCTTC.